This T cell receptor (beta chain) appears in the sequencing data of a study of tumor-infiltrating lymphocytes in primary liver carcinoma. Germline V gene data show CDR1 as MDHEN and CDR2 as SYDVKM. The length of the CDR3 is 15 residues. A remark on this clonotype: Its antigen is not identified. A read error may account for a junction end that differs from germline.

TCR beta cDNA was reverse-transcribed from about 500 ng of total RNA. The reaction used a constant-region primer and ProtoScript II reverse transcriptase. ARM-PCR was slightly modified, and three nested multiplex PCR rounds with it gave rise to the TCR beta libraries. A C-beta reverse primer and TRBV1-TRBV30 forward primers served in each of the first two PCR rounds, at around 10 cycles apiece. MiXCR was run by TCRdb on the multiplex PCR reads, yielding one entry per CDR3 protein. The sample includes about 48,000 distinct CDR3 sequences, 60% to 75% of them seen just once. Investigators took RNA and DNA out together from about 19-30 mg of unsorted bulk tissue. Tumor samples each held over 75% viable tumor cells. Findings and caveats of the study: Merely some 7-24% of top clones spanned all five tumor regions.

This sequence originates from a man in his forties with primary liver carcinoma and hepatitis B virus infection. The sequenced material came from liver tumor tissue from sampling region 3. The subset was: tumor region T3, left-lateral pole. The chain recombines TRBV28 with TRBJ2-7; maybe TRBD2 (5 bases). CDR3 amino acids: CANSSDYARRYEQYF. The CDR3 DNA sequence: TGTGCCAACAGTTCCGACTATGCAAGGAGGTACGAGCAGTACTTC.